These 27 T cell receptor beta chains were sequenced from one sample in a study of T cells after yellow fever vaccination. A single record per CDR3 protein comes from TCRdb applying MiXCR to the 5' RACE reads. The sample shows over 250,000 distinct CDR3 sequences, approximately 5.2% of them seen only once. Sample: CD4+ T cells sorted from PBMCs, taken on the day of the yellow fever booster vaccination. Receptors originate from a man aged 18 to 29 who received the YFV17D yellow fever vaccine.

This chain joins TRBV9 and TRBJ1-2; 11 bases fit TRBD1. Trimming at V came to 6 bases and at J to 3 bases, leaving 10 bases not matched to a gene. The CDR3 consists of 16 residues. Germline V gene lookup returns CDR1 SGDLS and CDR2 YYNGEE. In nucleotides, the CDR3 is TGTGCCAGCACCCCATGGGGACAGGGGGTGGACTATGGCTACACCTTC. This translates into CASTPWGQGVDYGYTF.

This clonotype has ten or more counts. The chain couples TRBV29-1 to TRBJ2-1, with a weak D call TRBD2 (6 bases). Germline V gives CDR1 SQVTM, CDR2 ANQGSEA. Trimming cost V 3 bases and J 4 bases, with 19 bases left between them. This CDR3 is built from 16 residues. The CDR3 DNA sequence: TGCAGCGTTGAGTCCGGGGCCGGAGGGGAGTACAATGAGCAGTTCTTC. Its translation is CSVESGAGGEYNEQFF.

The chain links TRBV7-2 to TRBJ1-1; maybe TRBD1 (6 bases). The CDR3 loop spans 13 amino acids. Per germline, CDR1 SGHTA and CDR2 FQGNSA. Trimming took off 6 bases at V and 2 bases at J, with 10 bases between the two ends. The CDR3 nucleotides read TGTGCCAGCAGTGTGGGGGCAAACACTGAAGCTTTCTTT. Amino acid sequence: CASSVGANTEAFF.

This clonotype was observed many times. The chain has TRBV7-9 and TRBJ2-7, with TRBD1 identical over 8 bases. V was pared by 1 base and J by 9 bases, with 5 bases of the junction left unmatched. This CDR3 has 13 residues. Germline V gene sequence: CDR1 SEHNR, CDR2 FQNEAQ (reference sequence). CDR3 amino acids: CASSLGGQDGQYF. The CDR3 DNA is TGTGCCAGCAGCTTAGGGGGACAGGACGGGCAGTACTTC.

The sample holds many counts of this clonotype. This sequence joins TRBV5-5 and TRBJ2-2, with TRBD2 as a possible D gene (5 bases). Germline V gene sequence: CDR1 SGHKS, CDR2 YYEKEE (reference sequence). The length of the CDR3 is 15 residues. With 4 bases removed from V and 5 bases from J, the gap between germline ends came to 15 bases. Written as DNA, the CDR3 is TGTGCCAGCAGCCCCCGGGAAACACCGACCGGGGAGCTGTTTTTT. Its translation: CASSPRETPTGELFF.

The chain combines TRBV5-8 with TRBJ1-2, with D perhaps TRBD1 (6 bases). This CDR3 has 12 amino acids. V lost 4 bases to trimming and J lost 8 bases, with 12 bases between them. CDR1 is SGHTS, CDR2 YDEGEE, per germline. The CDR3 loop reads CASSPGQWGYTF. The CDR3 DNA reads TGTGCCAGCAGCCCAGGACAGTGGGGCTACACCTTC.

This clonotype was observed at least ten times. The V call is TRBV2, the J call TRBJ2-3; D possibly corresponds to TRBD2 (5 bases). The CDR3 loop spans 16 amino acids. Trimming took 8 bases from V and 6 from J, leaving 24 bases between them. Germline loops: CDR1 SNHLY, CDR2 FYNNEI. The CDR3 sequence is CASREARTSPPDTQYF. In nucleotides, the CDR3 is TGTGCCAGCCGGGAAGCGCGGACTTCCCCTCCGGATACGCAGTATTTT.

This rearrangement joins TRBV10-3 to TRBJ2-5; 7 bases align to TRBD1. The junction had 4 bases not matched to a gene; V was cut back by 3 bases and J by 0 bases. Germline CDR1 ENHRY, CDR2 SYGVKD. The CDR3 totals 15 residues. This CDR3 is CAISDRGTYQETQYF. The CDR3 DNA follows: TGTGCCATCAGTGACAGGGGGACGTACCAAGAGACCCAGTACTTC.

There are a few counts of this clonotype. The chain joins TRBV6-2 or TRBV6-3 to TRBJ1-5, with TRBD1 matching over 7 bases. The CDR3 has 16 amino acids. The germline V gene encodes CDR1 MNHEY and CDR2 SVGEGT. After removal of 7 bases from V and 4 bases from J, the junction contained 13 bases not matched to a gene. CDR3 amino acids: CASMGRFRGDNQPQHF. The CDR3 DNA reads as TGTGCCAGCATGGGACGGTTCAGGGGGGATAATCAGCCCCAGCATTTT.

At least ten counts were recorded for this clonotype. The rearrangement links TRBV6-5 to TRBJ2-3, with D possibly TRBD2 on 5 matching bases. CDR1 is MNHEY and CDR2 is SVGAGI in the germline V gene. The CDR3 has 11 amino acids. V was pared by 5 bases and J by 8 bases, with 8 bases between. CDR3 in amino acids: CASSHGGTQYF. The CDR3, as DNA: TGTGCCAGCAGTCATGGAGGTACGCAGTATTTT.

Only a few counts were recorded for this clonotype. The rearrangement links TRBV20-1 to TRBJ2-1, with 11 positions matching TRBD2. This CDR3 is built from 16 residues. CDR1 DFQATT and CDR2 SNEGSKA come from the germline V gene (reference sequence). Trimming took 1 base from V and 3 from J; bases not matched to a gene: 5. CDR3 in amino acids: CSARGASGGRYNEQFF. CDR3 DNA sequence: TGCAGTGCTAGAGGCGCTAGCGGGGGGCGCTACAATGAGCAGTTCTTC.

CDR3 amino acids: CSAPGPNFRQETQYF. For the CDR3, the DNA is TGCAGTGCTCCGGGACCGAATTTTCGCCAAGAGACCCAGTACTTC. J is TRBJ2-5 and V is TRBV20-1; D tentatively reads TRBD1 or TRBD2 (5 bases each). The CDR3 spans 15 residues. V lost 5 bases, J lost 1 base, and 17 bases lay in between. The germline V gene encodes CDR1 DFQATT and CDR2 SNEGSKA (reference sequence).

This clonotype was seen ten or more times. The chain links TRBV12-3 or TRBV12-4 to TRBJ2-6, with D uncertain. The germline V and J ends were trimmed by 2 bases and 4 bases, with 9 bases remaining between them. The CDR3 consists of 15 residues. DNA for the CDR3: TGTGCCAGCAGTTTATTCAACCCCGGGGCCAACGTCCTGACTTTC. Its protein product is CASSLFNPGANVLTF.

This clonotype came up a few times. The V gene is TRBV5-4, the J gene TRBJ2-5; D possibly corresponds to TRBD1 (6 bases). This CDR3 contains 14 residues. Germline loops: CDR1 SGHNT, CDR2 YYREEE (reference sequence). Trimming removed 4 bases from V and 4 bases from J, with 14 bases in between. Written as DNA, the CDR3 is TGTGCCAGCAGCACATGGGGCAGGGGAGAGACCCAGTACTTC. Translating it yields CASSTWGRGETQYF.

J is TRBJ2-3 and V is TRBV14, with D unclear. CDR1 and CDR2 (germline): SGHDN, FVKESK. The V end lost 4 bases, the J end lost 14 bases, and 16 bases lay between the germline ends. This CDR3 is 12 amino acids long. The CDR3 sequence: CASSPGGPRRYF. CDR3 sequence (DNA): TGTGCCAGCAGCCCGGGTGGTCCGAGGAGGTATTTT.

In its sample, this clonotype was seen many times. This chain uses TRBV10-3 with TRBJ1-6; D unclear. The CDR3 has 14 amino acids. Germline CDR1 and CDR2: ENHRY and SYGVKD. Trimming pared 10 bases from V and 9 bases from J, leaving 19 bases between. The CDR3 loop reads CATSEVRAGSPLHF. The CDR3 region has the DNA TGTGCCACGTCTGAGGTCAGAGCCGGTTCACCCCTCCACTTT.

This clonotype was observed many times. The rearrangement uses TRBV29-1 and TRBJ1-1, with 7 positions matching TRBD1. Germline CDR1 reads SQVTM; CDR2 reads ANQGSEA. The CDR3 consists of 12 residues. J lost 4 bases, V lost 5 bases, and 4 bases had no gene match. CDR3 coding DNA: TGCAGCGTTAAGGGGGCTGGCACTGAAGCTTTCTTT. This translates into CSVKGAGTEAFF.

The rearrangement links TRBV29-1 to TRBJ1-5; possibly TRBD1 for D (5 bases). The V end was cut by 6 bases, the J end by 1 base, with 10 bases between. The V gene's germline CDR1 is SQVTM and CDR2 ANQGSEA. The CDR3 is made up of 13 amino acids. Here the CDR3 DNA reads TGCAGCGTGGATGAGGGGAGCAATCAGCCCCAGCATTTT. It is translated as CSVDEGSNQPQHF. The full variable domain, its missing parts supplied by reference TRBV29-1 and TRBJ1-5, is SAVISQKPSRDICQRGTSLTIQCQVDSQVTMMFWYRQQPGQSLTLIATANQGSEATYESGFVIDKFPISRPNLTFSTLTVSNMSPEDSSIYLCSVDEGSNQPQHFGDGTRLSIL.

There are a few counts of this clonotype. The chain couples TRBV5-1 to TRBJ2-1, with D possibly being TRBD2 (6 bases). Germline values: CDR1 SGHRS, CDR2 YFSETQ. CDR3 length: 15 residues. Trimming pared 4 bases from V and 4 bases from J, leaving 15 bases between. CDR3: CASSQVRTTYNEQFF. The CDR3 bases are TGCGCCAGCAGCCAGGTGAGGACTACGTACAATGAGCAGTTCTTC.

This clonotype was counted only a few times. The chain links TRBV7-9 to TRBJ1-4, with D tentatively TRBD1 (5 bases). With 3 bases removed from V and 3 bases from J, the gap between germline ends came to 17 bases. The CDR3 loop spans 17 amino acids. Germline values: CDR1 SEHNR, CDR2 FQNEAQ (reference sequence). DNA of the CDR3: TGTGCCAGCAGCTTCGGGGGTGACAGTCTGGCTAATGAAAAACTGTTTTTT. Its protein is CASSFGGDSLANEKLFF.

This rearrangement joins TRBV6-5 to TRBJ2-3; TRBD2 agrees at 10 bases. With 6 bases clipped from V and 1 base from J, the junction kept 4 bases outside the gene matches. The V gene's germline CDR1 is MNHEY and CDR2 SVGAGI. The CDR3 runs 15 residues. For the CDR3, the DNA is TGTGCCAGCAGACCCCTAGCGGGGGGCACAGATACGCAGTATTTT. Translating gives CASRPLAGGTDTQYF.

This clonotype has just a few counts. In nucleotides, the CDR3 is TGTGCCAGCTCACTCCACAGTGAAGCTGGAAACACCATATATTTT. Protein: CASSLHSEAGNTIYF. The chain joins TRBV18 to TRBJ1-3; D remains ambiguous. Deletions cut 4 bases from V and 2 bases from J, with 12 bases between. The CDR3 spans 15 residues. Germline lookup yields CDR1 KGHSH and CDR2 LQKENI.

This clonotype has ten or more counts. The V and J genes are TRBV7-2 and TRBJ2-7; 9 positions agree with TRBD2. Germline V gene lookup returns CDR1 SGHTA and CDR2 FQGNSA. Unmatched junction bases numbered 12, after V lost 1 base and J lost 5 bases. The CDR3 is made up of 17 amino acids. DNA for the CDR3: TGTGCCAGCAGCTTAGTGGCTAGCGGGGCCCCACCGGACGAGCAGTACTTC. As protein: CASSLVASGAPPDEQYF.

This clonotype occurred a few times. The chain employs TRBV7-2 and TRBJ1-2, with 7 bases matching TRBD1. Germline V gene lookup returns CDR1 SGHTA and CDR2 FQGNSA. V lost 3 bases, J lost 2 bases, and 3 bases stayed unmatched. This CDR3 contains 14 residues. CDR3 bases: TGTGCCAGCAGCTTTATGGGACAGAACTATGGCTACACCTTC. Protein: CASSFMGQNYGYTF.

This clonotype was seen a few times. The rearrangement uses TRBV3-1 and TRBJ1-5, with D maybe TRBD1 (5 bases). The CDR3 spans 15 residues. Germline loops: CDR1 LGHDT, CDR2 YNNKEL (reference sequence). V gave up 0 bases and J gave up 5 bases, with 11 bases separating them. The CDR3 DNA follows: TGTGCCAGCAGCCAAGAAGGGAGGGGAGATCAGCCCCAGCATTTT. It codes for CASSQEGRGDQPQHF.

Remarks on this clonotype: At one end the junction does not follow the germline gene, possibly because of a read error. This rearrangement joins TRBV11-2 to TRBJ1-2; a weak D match, TRBD1 (6 bases). From germline, CDR1 is SGHAT and CDR2 FQNNGV. The CDR3 runs to 16 residues. The DNA for the CDR3 is TGTGCCAGCAGCATAGATCTAGGGGGTGCTAACTATGGCTACACCTTC. It translates to CASSIDLGGANYGYTF.

The V gene is TRBV27, the J gene TRBJ2-4, with 8 bases identical to TRBD1. The CDR3 runs 19 residues. V trimming: 0 bases; J trimming: 4 bases; junction bases outside the gene matches: 14. From germline, CDR1 is MNHEY and CDR2 SMNVEV (reference sequence). CDR3 sequence: CASSLSGDRWDVGKNIQYF. The CDR3 coding sequence is TGTGCCAGCAGTTTATCGGGGGACAGGTGGGACGTGGGGAAAAACATTCAGTACTTC.